These T cell receptor beta chains were read from a single sample in a study of blood T cell repertoires in COVID-19. The repertoire was sequenced with immunoSEQ multiplex PCR; TCRdb's copy has only in-frame clones and lacks some. This table holds 150,000 to 200,000 clones, approximately 85% found once. Source material: peripheral blood. Receptors originate from a man in his sixties with acute or convalescent COVID-19. Each CDR3 is given with its conserved first and last residue. A D gene is named only where the DNA matches it firmly. Rows give clone size only sometimes, using once, few, many, or a class for an expanded clone.

d_gene	abundance	v_gene	j_gene	CDR3aa	CDR3nt
TRBD2	-	TRBV6-6	TRBJ2-3	CASSRGLAGGPDTQYF	TGTGCCAGCAGTCGCGGACTAGCGGGAGGCCCAGATACGCAGTATTTT
TRBD1	few	TRBV27	TRBJ2-7	CASSFSDRYEQYF	TGTGCCAGCAGTTTTTCGGACAGGTACGAGCAGTACTTC
TRBD2	-	TRBV3-1/TRBV3-2	TRBJ2-7	CASSQRSISGGEQYF	TGTGCCAGCAGCCAAAGGAGCATAAGCGGGGGCGAGCAGTACTTC
-	-	TRBV2	TRBJ2-2	CASSLETGELFF	TGTGCCAGCAGTCTAGAGACCGGGGAGCTGTTTTTT
-	-	TRBV10-2	TRBJ2-7	CASSEGAVYEQYF	TGCGCCAGCAGTGAGGGGGCGGTCTACGAGCAGTACTTC
TRBD2	-	TRBV5-4	TRBJ2-2	CASSPETSGRVTGELFF	TGTGCCAGCAGCCCGGAAACTAGCGGGAGGGTCACCGGGGAGCTGTTTTTT
TRBD2	few	TRBV7-3	TRBJ2-2	CASSLGLAGDFGELFF	TGTGCCAGCAGTTTGGGACTAGCGGGAGATTTCGGGGAGCTGTTTTTT
-	-	TRBV5-4	TRBJ2-7	CASRDPTSSYEQYF	TGTGCCAGCAGGGACCCTACTAGCTCCTACGAGCAGTACTTC
TRBD2	-	TRBV6-6	TRBJ2-7	CAGKREAVSYEQYF	TGTGCCGGAAAGCGGGAGGCGGTATCCTACGAGCAGTACTTC
TRBD1	-	TRBV7-2	TRBJ2-7	CASSLPPGQRHEQYF	TGTGCCAGCAGCTTACCTCCGGGACAGCGCCACGAGCAGTACTTC
-	-	TRBV9	TRBJ2-1	CASSVSLDEQFF	TGTGCCAGCAGCGTATCCCTAGATGAGCAGTTCTTC
-	-	TRBV12-3/TRBV12-4	TRBJ1-5	CASSLQGSGPQHF	TGTGCCAGCAGTCTACAGGGAAGTGGGCCCCAGCATTTT
-	-	TRBV3-1/TRBV3-2	TRBJ1-1	CASSPWGGKNTEAFF	TGTGCCAGCAGCCCCTGGGGAGGGAAGAACACTGAAGCTTTCTTT
-	-	TRBV7-9	TRBJ2-7	CASSLAGPYEQYF	TGTGCCAGCAGCTTAGCGGGGCCATACGAGCAGTACTTC
TRBD2	once	TRBV7-2	TRBJ2-1	CASSATSGINNEQFF	TGTGCCAGCAGCGCAACTAGCGGGATCAACAATGAGCAGTTCTTC
TRBD2	-	TRBV27	TRBJ2-5	CASRRGGAGEETQYF	TGTGCCAGCAGGCGGGGAGGAGCGGGGGAAGAGACCCAGTACTTC
-	once	TRBV28	TRBJ2-7	CASIVAARGSSYEQYF	TGTGCCAGCATCGTTGCGGCCCGGGGGAGCTCCTACGAGCAGTACTTC
TRBD2	-	TRBV4-1	TRBJ2-5	CASSQDGASGGWETQYF	TGCGCCAGCAGCCAAGACGGGGCTAGCGGAGGGTGGGAGACCCAGTACTTC
-	-	TRBV7-8	TRBJ1-1	CASSGTSNTEAFF	TGTGCCAGCAGTGGCACCTCGAACACTGAAGCTTTCTTT
TRBD2	-	TRBV5-5	TRBJ2-2	CASRQGLDNTGELFF	TGTGCCAGCAGACAGGGACTAGACAACACCGGGGAGCTGTTTTTT
-	-	TRBV28	TRBJ2-6	CASSSPGGGANVLTF	TGTGCCAGCAGTTCCCCGGGTGGGGGGGCCAACGTCCTGACTTTC
-	-	TRBV2	TRBJ2-1	CASSELRDLFYNEQFF	TGTGCCAGCAGTGAGCTCCGGGACTTGTTCTACAATGAGCAGTTCTTC
TRBD1	-	TRBV5-1	TRBJ2-7	CASSLGGTVSSYEQYF	TGCGCCAGCAGCTTGGGAGGGACAGTGAGCTCCTACGAGCAGTACTTC
-	-	TRBV19	TRBJ2-5	CASSRSRGETQYF	TGTGCCAGTAGTCGCTCCCGGGGAGAGACCCAGTACTTC
TRBD2	-	TRBV5-1	TRBJ2-1	CASSLLAGVTNEQFF	TGCGCCAGCAGCCTACTAGCGGGAGTCACCAATGAGCAGTTCTTC
-	-	TRBV2	TRBJ2-2	CASHITGVHTGELFF	TGTGCCAGCCACATCACCGGAGTGCACACCGGGGAGCTGTTTTTT
-	-	TRBV12-2	TRBJ2-2	CASRLLRGGLGGELFF	TGTGCAAGTCGTTTACTTCGCGGGGGGCTGGGAGGGGAGCTGTTTTTT
TRBD2	once	TRBV28	TRBJ2-7	CASRPRTSGRHEQYF	TGTGCCAGCAGACCGCGGACTAGCGGGAGACACGAGCAGTACTTC
-	-	TRBV11-2	TRBJ2-3	CASSIWGDTDTQYF	TGTGCCAGCAGCATTTGGGGGGATACAGATACGCAGTATTTT
-	-	TRBV28	TRBJ2-2	CASSSPYRNGELFF	TGTGCCAGCAGTTCCCCCTACAGGAACGGGGAGCTGTTTTTT
TRBD2	-	TRBV19	TRBJ2-1	CASSISGISYNEQFF	TGTGCCAGTAGTATTAGCGGGATATCCTACAATGAGCAGTTCTTC
-	-	TRBV18	TRBJ2-1	CASSSTRVHEQFF	TGTGCCAGCTCATCCACTCGGGTACATGAGCAGTTCTTC
TRBD2	-	TRBV5-1	TRBJ2-1	CASREVVGGHEQFF	TGCGCCTCGCGGGAGGTCGTGGGCGGCCATGAGCAGTTCTTC
-	-	TRBV15	TRBJ1-5	CATSRDPGNLGSNQPQHF	TGTGCCACCAGCAGAGATCCAGGGAACTTGGGTAGCAATCAGCCCCAGCATTTT
TRBD1	-	TRBV28	TRBJ1-4	CASSLYRQGGEKLFF	TGTGCCAGCAGTTTATATCGACAGGGTGGTGAAAAACTGTTTTTT
TRBD2	-	TRBV9	TRBJ2-7	CASSVRLAGGPRSYEQYF	TGTGCCAGCAGCGTAAGACTAGCGGGAGGGCCGAGGTCCTACGAGCAGTACTTC
-	-	TRBV28	TRBJ2-7	CASSSRVIEQYF	TGTGCCAGCAGTTCCCGAGTTATCGAGCAGTACTTC
TRBD2	-	TRBV5-5	TRBJ2-3	CASSSSGRVDTQYF	TGTGCCAGCAGTTCTAGCGGGAGGGTGGATACGCAGTATTTT
-	-	TRBV4-3	TRBJ1-1	CASSPRVLVNTEAFF	TGCGCCAGCAGCCCTCGGGTTTTGGTGAACACTGAAGCTTTCTTT